This is a list of T cell receptor beta chains from one sample in a study of cytomegalovirus exposure and HLA in healthy donors. Method: immunoSEQ multiplex PCR; TCRdb's copy keeps in-frame clones and lacks some. The table includes approximately 110,000 clones, roughly 70% detected once. The sample taken for sequencing was PBMCs. The source of these receptors is a woman aged 40 to 50 in good health and CMV-seropositive. Each CDR3 is given with its conserved first and last residue. A D gene is named only where the DNA matches it firmly. Clone size appears in some rows only: once, few, many, or a class for an expanded clone.

TRBD1,TRBV18,TRBJ1-2,NA,15,CASSPQGEVNYGYTF,TGTGCCAGCTCACCCCAGGGGGAGGTTAACTATGGCTACACCTTC
NA,TRBV29-1,TRBJ1-1,NA,14,CSFAWGGPNTEAFF,TGCAGCTTCGCCTGGGGGGGACCGAACACTGAAGCTTTCTTT
NA,TRBV7-2,TRBJ1-1,NA,13,CASSTAMNTEAFF,TGTGCCAGCAGTACAGCTATGAACACTGAAGCTTTCTTT
TRBD1,TRBV18,TRBJ1-2,NA,13,CASSPTGRSGYTF,TGTGCCAGCTCCCCGACAGGGCGTAGTGGCTACACCTTC
TRBD1,TRBV11-3,TRBJ2-5,NA,15,CASSLGDRGGETQYF,TGTGCCAGCAGCTTAGGGGACAGGGGCGGGGAGACCCAGTACTTC
NA,TRBV30,TRBJ2-7,few,12,CAWSRSGYEQYF,TGTGCCTGGAGTCGGTCGGGATACGAGCAGTACTTC
NA,TRBV7-8,TRBJ2-7,NA,15,CASSLGLWGLYEQYF,TGTGCCAGCAGCTTAGGGCTTTGGGGCCTCTACGAGCAGTACTTC
TRBD1,TRBV9,TRBJ2-1,NA,15,CASSAGGPAYNEQFF,TGTGCCAGCAGCGCAGGGGGCCCCGCCTACAATGAGCAGTTCTTC
TRBD2,TRBV11-3,TRBJ2-7,few,16,CASSPVLAGVAHEQYF,TGTGCCAGCAGCCCAGTGTTAGCGGGAGTCGCCCACGAGCAGTACTTC
NA,TRBV2,TRBJ2-7,NA,13,CASSDRGQYEQYF,TGTGCCAGCAGTGACAGGGGTCAGTACGAGCAGTACTTC
NA,TRBV20-1,TRBJ2-1,NA,11,CSASEPLTGIF,TGCAGTGCTAGTGAGCCCCTAACAGGCATCTTC
TRBD1,TRBV5-1,TRBJ2-3,NA,14,CASSLQGTADTQYF,TGCGCCAGCAGCTTACAGGGGACGGCGGATACGCAGTATTTT
NA,TRBV19,TRBJ1-4,NA,13,CASNPGLYEKLFF,TGTGCCAGTAATCCAGGCCTGTATGAAAAACTGTTTTTT
NA,TRBV25-1,TRBJ1-2,few,15,CASSYSDAGVYGYTF,TGTGCCAGCAGTTACTCTGACGCCGGGGTTTATGGCTACACCTTC
TRBD2,TRBV19,TRBJ2-3,few,15,CASSITLAGTDTQYF,TGTGCCAGTAGTATTACGCTAGCGGGCACAGATACGCAGTATTTT
TRBD2,TRBV11-3,TRBJ2-1,NA,14,CASSTLAGELEQFF,TGTGCCAGCAGCACCCTAGCGGGAGAGCTTGAGCAGTTCTTC
NA,TRBV29-1,TRBJ2-2,NA,15,CSVLDSLRNTGELFF,TGCAGCGTTCTGGACAGCCTAAGGAACACCGGGGAGCTGTTTTTT
NA,TRBV2,TRBJ1-5,NA,15,CASSEGQGGIQPQHF,TGTGCCAGCAGTGAAGGACAAGGAGGGATTCAGCCCCAGCATTTT
NA,TRBV27,TRBJ1-5,NA,16,CASSLSMTLSNQPQHF,TGTGCCAGCAGTTTATCGATGACACTTAGCAATCAGCCCCAGCATTTT
NA,TRBV11-3,TRBJ1-2,few,15,CASSSPRQHLCGYTF,TGTGCCAGCAGCTCCCCCAGGCAGCACCTTTGTGGCTACACCTTC
TRBD2,TRBV19,TRBJ2-5,NA,19,CASRDWGGATSGLKETQYF,TGTGCCAGTAGAGATTGGGGGGGTGCGACTAGCGGGCTAAAAGAGACCCAGTACTTC
NA,TRBV6-4,TRBJ2-1,NA,16,CASSDYGGRVRNEQFF,TGTGCCAGCAGTGACTACGGGGGGCGGGTACGCAATGAGCAGTTCTTC
TRBD1,TRBV12-5,TRBJ2-3,NA,17,CASGTGYGTGITDTQYF,TGTGCTAGTGGAACGGGATACGGGACAGGGATTACAGATACGCAGTATTTT
NA,TRBV5-1,TRBJ1-4,NA,19,CASSLVAPITQWRFEKLFF,TGCGCCAGCAGCTTGGTCGCCCCAATCACACAGTGGCGATTTGAAAAACTGTTTTTT
TRBD1,TRBV25-1,TRBJ1-2,NA,15,CASSSEYRGSVGYTF,TGTGCCAGCAGCTCCGAATACAGGGGATCGGTTGGCTACACCTTC
TRBD1,TRBV18,TRBJ1-4,NA,12,CASSKDRGRLFF,TGTGCCAGCTCAAAGGACAGGGGGAGACTGTTTTTT
TRBD1,TRBV11-2,TRBJ2-7,few,15,CASSLVRTGFYEQYF,TGTGCCAGCAGCTTAGTGAGGACAGGGTTCTACGAGCAGTACTTC
NA,TRBV19,TRBJ1-2,NA,13,CASSRAGNYGYTF,TGTGCCAGTAGTAGGGCCGGCAACTATGGCTACACCTTC
NA,TRBV5-1,TRBJ1-1,NA,15,CASSEGGGANTEAFF,TGCGCCAGCAGCGAAGGCGGCGGGGCGAACACTGAAGCTTTCTTT
NA,TRBV4-3,TRBJ2-2,NA,14,CASSQEQGPGELFF,TGCGCCAGCAGCCAAGAACAGGGCCCCGGGGAGCTGTTTTTT
NA,TRBV18,TRBJ2-7,NA,12,CASSPSSYEQYF,TGTGCCAGCTCTCCCAGCTCCTACGAGCAGTACTTC
NA,TRBV6-6,TRBJ1-1,few,16,CASGVEGGGLNTEAFF,TGTGCCAGCGGCGTAGAGGGAGGGGGGTTGAACACTGAAGCTTTCTTT
TRBD1,TRBV7-6,TRBJ1-1,NA,14,CASRQGAGSPEAFF,TGTGCCAGCAGACAGGGGGCCGGAAGCCCTGAAGCTTTCTTT
TRBD1,TRBV2,TRBJ1-3,NA,13,CASSRQGGNTIYF,TGTGCCAGCAGCAGACAGGGTGGAAACACCATATATTTT
NA,TRBV7-3,TRBJ2-1,once,15,CASSLLPSEYNEQFF,TGTGCCAGCAGCTTACTCCCTAGCGAGTACAATGAGCAGTTCTTC
TRBD1,TRBV4-2,TRBJ2-5,NA,14,CASSQGTGQETQYF,TGTGCCAGCAGCCAAGGGACAGGGCAAGAGACCCAGTACTTC
TRBD1,TRBV6-5,TRBJ2-5,NA,15,CASSYGGQGTQTQYF,TGTGCCAGCAGTTACGGGGGACAGGGAACGCAGACCCAGTACTTC
NA,TRBV5-6,TRBJ1-2,few,14,CASSRRGTNYGYTF,TGTGCCAGCAGCCGGCGGGGTACTAACTATGGCTACACCTTC
TRBD1,TRBV28,TRBJ2-7,NA,14,CASSRQGTSYEQYF,TGTGCCAGCAGTCGACAGGGGACGTCCTACGAGCAGTACTTC
NA,TRBV10-2,TRBJ2-7,NA,13,CASSDGQSYEQYF,TGCGCCAGCAGTGATGGCCAGTCCTACGAGCAGTACTTC
NA,TRBV6-5,TRBJ2-5,once,15,CASSYWGLTPETQYF,TGTGCCAGCAGTTACTGGGGGCTTACCCCAGAGACCCAGTACTTC
NA,TRBV6-1,TRBJ1-2,NA,16,CASSEASGGPPYGYTF,TGTGCCAGCAGTGAAGCTTCGGGAGGGCCTCCCTATGGCTACACCTTC
TRBD2,TRBV6-1,TRBJ2-5,NA,17,CASSEDRRLAGIETQYF,TGTGCCAGCAGTGAAGACCGACGACTAGCGGGGATAGAGACCCAGTACTTC
NA,TRBV7-3,TRBJ2-2,NA,14,CASSLTGSNGELFF,TGTGCCAGCAGCTTAACCGGGAGTAACGGGGAGCTGTTTTTT
TRBD1,TRBV19,TRBJ1-2,NA,13,CASSYKTGIGYTF,TGTGCCAGTAGTTATAAGACAGGGATCGGCTACACCTTC
TRBD1,TRBV6-1,TRBJ1-1,NA,15,CASSRARDSNTEAFF,TGTGCCAGCAGTCGGGCCCGGGACAGCAACACTGAAGCTTTCTTT
NA,TRBV6-6,TRBJ1-1,NA,15,CASSYSGGGYTEAFF,TGTGCCAGCAGTTACTCAGGGGGAGGGTACACTGAAGCTTTCTTT
TRBD1,TRBV27,TRBJ1-1,NA,14,CASRRTGENTEAFF,TGTGCCAGCAGAAGGACAGGGGAGAACACTGAAGCTTTCTTT
NA,TRBV6-1,TRBJ1-6,NA,14,CASSTTGYNSPLHF,TGTGCCAGCAGCACTACAGGTTATAATTCACCCCTCCACTTT
NA,TRBV7-2,TRBJ1-1,NA,13,CASSLRLSTEAFF,TGTGCCAGCAGCTTAAGACTAAGCACTGAAGCTTTCTTT
TRBD2,TRBV11-1,TRBJ2-1,NA,16,CASSRLPSGLYNEQFF,TGTGCCAGCAGCAGACTTCCTAGCGGCCTCTACAATGAGCAGTTCTTC
TRBD1,TRBV4-2,TRBJ2-1,NA,17,CASSHQAGTRGSHEQFF,TGTGCCAGCAGCCATCAGGCCGGGACCAGGGGGAGCCATGAGCAGTTCTTC
NA,TRBV6-1,TRBJ1-2,NA,14,CASSEAGGLGGYTF,TGTGCCAGCAGTGAAGCGGGAGGGTTGGGAGGCTACACCTTC
NA,TRBV9,TRBJ2-7,NA,15,CASSPSGGPSYEQYF,TGTGCCAGCAGCCCTTCGGGGGGCCCCTCCTACGAGCAGTACTTC
TRBD2,TRBV27,TRBJ2-7,few,14,CASMTSGGFHEQYF,TGTGCCAGTATGACTAGCGGGGGGTTCCACGAGCAGTACTTC